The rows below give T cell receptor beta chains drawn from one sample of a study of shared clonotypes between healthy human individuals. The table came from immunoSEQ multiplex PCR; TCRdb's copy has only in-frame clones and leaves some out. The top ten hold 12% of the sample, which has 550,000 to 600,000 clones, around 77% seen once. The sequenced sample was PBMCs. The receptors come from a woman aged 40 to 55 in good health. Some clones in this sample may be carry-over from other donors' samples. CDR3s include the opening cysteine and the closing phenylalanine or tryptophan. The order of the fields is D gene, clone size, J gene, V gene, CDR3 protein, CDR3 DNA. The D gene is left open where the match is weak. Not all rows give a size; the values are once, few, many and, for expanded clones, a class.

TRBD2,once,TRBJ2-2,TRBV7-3,CASSLAGGNTGELFF,TGTGCCAGCAGCCTAGCGGGAGGGAACACCGGGGAGCTGTTTTTT
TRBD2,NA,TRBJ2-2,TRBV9,CASSTSGRGTGELFF,TGTGCCAGCAGCACTAGCGGGAGGGGCACCGGGGAGCTGTTTTTT
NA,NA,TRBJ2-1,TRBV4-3,CASSHTVGEVFNEQFF,TGCGCCAGCAGTCACACCGTTGGGGAGGTTTTCAATGAGCAGTTCTTC
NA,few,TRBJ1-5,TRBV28,CASSLHRDRQPQHF,TGTGCCAGCAGTTTACACAGGGATCGACAGCCCCAGCATTTT
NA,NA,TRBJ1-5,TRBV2,CASSEARGTGMQPQHF,TGTGCCAGCAGTGAAGCGCGGGGAACAGGAATGCAGCCCCAGCATTTT
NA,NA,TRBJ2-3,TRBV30,CASQAFLTDTQYF,TGTGCCTCCCAGGCCTTTCTCACAGATACGCAGTATTTT
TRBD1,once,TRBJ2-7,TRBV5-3,CARSNSPSCRDRVYEQYF,TGTGCCAGAAGCAACTCTCCCTCATGCCGGGACAGGGTCTACGAGCAGTACTTC
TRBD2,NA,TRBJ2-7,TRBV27,CASSSNLPGLAGVEQYF,TGTGCCAGCAGTTCTAACCTTCCGGGACTAGCGGGAGTGGAGCAGTACTTC
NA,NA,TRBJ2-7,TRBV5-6,CASSSEPYEQYF,TGTGCCAGCAGCTCAGAACCCTACGAGCAGTACTTC
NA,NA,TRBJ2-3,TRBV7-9,CASSFRGDTDTQYF,TGTGCCAGCAGCTTCCGGGGAGACACAGATACGCAGTATTTT
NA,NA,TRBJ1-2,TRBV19,CASSQTGYGYTF,TGTGCCAGTAGTCAGACAGGCTATGGCTACACCTTC
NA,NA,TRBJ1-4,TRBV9,CASSVGFTSTNEKLFF,TGTGCCAGCAGCGTAGGATTTACTTCAACTAATGAAAAACTGTTTTTT
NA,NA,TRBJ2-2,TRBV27,CASSALGGRGTGELFF,TGTGCCAGCAGTGCGTTGGGGGGACGGGGCACCGGGGAGCTGTTTTTT
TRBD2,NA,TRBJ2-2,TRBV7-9,CASSVLAGGFGELFF,TGTGCCAGCAGCGTACTAGCGGGAGGGTTCGGGGAGCTGTTTTTT
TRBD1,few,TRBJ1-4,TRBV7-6,CASSAEQGADEKLFF,TGTGCCAGCAGCGCCGAACAGGGGGCTGATGAAAAACTGTTTTTT
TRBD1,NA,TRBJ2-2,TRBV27,CASSATGTETGELFF,TGTGCCAGCAGTGCAACCGGGACAGAGACGGGGGAGCTGTTTTTT
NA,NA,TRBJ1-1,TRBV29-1,CSVTTRGNTEAFF,TGCAGCGTCACGACCCGGGGTAACACTGAAGCTTTCTTT
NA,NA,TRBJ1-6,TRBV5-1,CASSLEAGYNSPLHF,TGCGCCAGCAGCTTGGAGGCCGGGTATAATTCACCCCTCCACTTT
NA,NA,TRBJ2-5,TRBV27,CASSLFGRYQETQYF,TGTGCCAGCAGTTTATTCGGCAGGTACCAAGAGACCCAGTACTTC
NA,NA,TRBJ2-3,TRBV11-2,CASSREGGLATDTQYF,TGTGCCAGCAGCCGGGAAGGAGGGCTAGCTACAGATACGCAGTATTTT
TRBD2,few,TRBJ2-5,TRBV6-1,CASSGTSVPPQYF,TGTGCCAGCAGTGGGACTAGCGTCCCTCCCCAGTACTTC
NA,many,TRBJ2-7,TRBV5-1,CASSFSSTYEQYF,TGCGCCAGCAGCTTTAGCTCGACCTACGAGCAGTACTTC
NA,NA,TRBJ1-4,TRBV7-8,CASSLEREGRLFF,TGTGCCAGCAGTCTAGAGAGGGAGGGAAGACTGTTTTTT
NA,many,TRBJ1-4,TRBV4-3,CASSQVTSQGKLFF,TGCGCCAGCAGCCAAGTGACCTCACAGGGAAAACTGTTTTTT
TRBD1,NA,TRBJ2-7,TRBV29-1,CSGEDRDYEQYF,TGCAGCGGGGAGGACAGGGACTACGAGCAGTACTTC
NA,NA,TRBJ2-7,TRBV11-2,CASSLVGQDSSYEQYF,TGTGCCAGCAGCTTAGTAGGACAAGATAGCTCCTACGAGCAGTACTTC
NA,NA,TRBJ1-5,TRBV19,CASTRTEPNQPQHF,TGTGCCAGTACTCGGACAGAACCCAATCAGCCCCAGCATTTT
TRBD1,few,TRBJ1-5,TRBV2,CASSDRDRQFSQPQHF,TGTGCCAGCAGTGACAGGGACAGGCAGTTCAGTCAGCCCCAGCATTTT
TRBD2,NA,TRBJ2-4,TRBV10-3,CAISEETGTSGSLAKNIQYF,TGTGCCATCAGTGAGGAAACCGGGACTAGCGGGAGCCTAGCCAAAAACATTCAGTACTTC
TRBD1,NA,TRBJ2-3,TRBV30,CAFCPARDRGRDTQYF,TGTGCCTTTTGCCCCGCCAGGGACAGGGGACGGGATACGCAGTATTTT
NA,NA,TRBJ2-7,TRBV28,CASSLTIPYEQYF,TGTGCCAGCAGCCTAACTATTCCCTACGAGCAGTACTTC
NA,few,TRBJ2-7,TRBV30,CAWSRGLYEQYF,TGTGCCTGGAGTCGGGGCCTCTACGAGCAGTACTTC
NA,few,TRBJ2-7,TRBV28,CASSLWYEQYF,TGTGCCAGCAGTTTATGGTACGAGCAGTACTTC
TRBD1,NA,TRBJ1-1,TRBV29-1,CSVRNPGQMNPGAFF,TGCAGCGTTAGAAACCCGGGACAGATGAATCCCGGAGCTTTCTTT
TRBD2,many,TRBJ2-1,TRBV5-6,CASSLGLAAYNEQFF,TGTGCCAGCAGCTTGGGACTAGCGGCCTACAATGAGCAGTTCTTC
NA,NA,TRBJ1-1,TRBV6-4,CARELIGQPGAEAFF,TGTGCCAGAGAGTTGATAGGACAACCCGGGGCTGAAGCTTTCTTT
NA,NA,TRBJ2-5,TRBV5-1,CASSLGWLETQYF,TGCGCCAGCAGCTTGGGCTGGCTGGAGACCCAGTACTTC
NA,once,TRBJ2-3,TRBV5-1,CASSLVPGAGDTQYF,TGCGCCAGCAGCTTGGTACCAGGGGCCGGAGATACGCAGTATTTT
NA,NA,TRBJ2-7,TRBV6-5,CASSYGVTYEQYF,TGTGCCAGCAGTTATGGCGTAACCTACGAGCAGTACTTC
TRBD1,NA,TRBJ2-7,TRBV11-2,CASSSFLGTGAYEQYF,TGTGCCAGCAGCTCCTTTCTCGGGACAGGGGCCTACGAGCAGTACTTC
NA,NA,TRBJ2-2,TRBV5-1,CASSLGGGLTGELFF,TGCGCCAGCAGCTTGGGTGGCGGACTCACCGGGGAGCTGTTTTTT
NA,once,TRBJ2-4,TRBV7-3,CASSLSSVGAKNIQYF,TGTGCCAGCAGCTTATCCAGCGTCGGGGCCAAAAACATTCAGTACTTC
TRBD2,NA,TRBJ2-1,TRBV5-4,CASSLLSGIPYNEQFF,TGTGCCAGCAGCTTGTTGAGCGGGATCCCCTACAATGAGCAGTTCTTC
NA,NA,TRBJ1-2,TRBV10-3,CAIRESPGANYGYTF,TGTGCCATCAGGGAAAGCCCGGGGGCTAACTATGGCTACACCTTC
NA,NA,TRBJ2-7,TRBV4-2,CASSLIALRDSYEQYF,TGTGCCAGCAGCCTAATAGCGTTACGGGATTCCTACGAGCAGTACTTC
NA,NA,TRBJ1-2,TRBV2,CASRGFGRAYGYTF,TGTGCCAGCAGGGGTTTCGGACGGGCCTATGGCTACACCTTC
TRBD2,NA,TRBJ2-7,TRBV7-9,CASSSWTSGYEQYF,TGTGCCAGCAGCAGTTGGACTAGCGGCTACGAGCAGTACTTC
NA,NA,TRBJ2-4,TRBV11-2,CASSPSGIQYF,TGTGCCAGCAGCCCCTCGGGCATTCAGTACTTC
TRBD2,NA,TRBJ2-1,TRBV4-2,CASSPISGRAYNEQFF,TGTGCCAGCAGCCCAATTAGCGGGAGGGCCTACAATGAGCAGTTCTTC
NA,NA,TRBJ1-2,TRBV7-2,CASSLRGKGDRKDGYTF,TGTGCCAGCAGCTTAAGGGGGAAGGGAGATAGGAAGGATGGCTACACCTTC
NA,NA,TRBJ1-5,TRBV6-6,CASRSEASSSNQPQHF,TGTGCCAGCCGGTCCGAGGCCAGTTCGAGCAATCAGCCCCAGCATTTT
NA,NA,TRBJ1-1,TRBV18,CATSLGYNTEAFF,TGTGCCACCTCGTTGGGATACAACACTGAAGCTTTCTTT
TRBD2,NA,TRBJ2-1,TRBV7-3,CASSQTSGEQFF,TGTGCCAGCAGCCAGACTAGCGGCGAGCAGTTCTTC
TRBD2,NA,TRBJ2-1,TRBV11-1,CASSLGREGFDNEQFF,TGTGCCAGCAGCTTAGGGCGGGAGGGGTTTGACAATGAGCAGTTCTTC
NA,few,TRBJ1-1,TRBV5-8,CASRPRGQIEAFF,TGTGCCAGCAGACCTAGGGGCCAGATTGAAGCTTTCTTT
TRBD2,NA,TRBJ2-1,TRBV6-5,CASSYLSGGPGNEQFF,TGTGCCAGCAGTTACCTCTCGGGAGGGCCGGGCAATGAGCAGTTCTTC